This TCR beta chain appears in the sequencing data of a study of long-term antiretroviral therapy in people with HIV. Points from the study as a whole: Clonal populations expanded prior to ART predominated within the repertoire at all time points.

With survey level as its setting, the immunoSEQ assay was v3.0. Assay used: immunoSEQ multiplex PCR; TCRdb lists only in-frame clones, some missing. The repertoire holds approximately 20,000 clones, with approximately 91% as singletons. The cryopreserved samples used held roughly 0.9-11 million PBMC prior to extraction of DNA. Note on this clone: Its matching antigen is unknown.

The sequencing used unsorted PBMCs, collected 0.6 years after starting antiretroviral therapy. The receptor comes from a man in his 60s with HIV.

The CDR3 sequence is CASTSGVLGTGELFF. CDR3 bases: TGTGCCAGCACCTCAGGGGTCCTTGGGACCGGGGAGCTGTTTTTT. V is TRBV4-2 and J is TRBJ2-2, with D tentatively TRBD1 (6 bases). The V and J ends lost 7 bases and 5 bases respectively, with 17 bases between them. The CDR3 has 15 residues. Germline V lookup: CDR1 LGHNA, CDR2 YNFKEQ.